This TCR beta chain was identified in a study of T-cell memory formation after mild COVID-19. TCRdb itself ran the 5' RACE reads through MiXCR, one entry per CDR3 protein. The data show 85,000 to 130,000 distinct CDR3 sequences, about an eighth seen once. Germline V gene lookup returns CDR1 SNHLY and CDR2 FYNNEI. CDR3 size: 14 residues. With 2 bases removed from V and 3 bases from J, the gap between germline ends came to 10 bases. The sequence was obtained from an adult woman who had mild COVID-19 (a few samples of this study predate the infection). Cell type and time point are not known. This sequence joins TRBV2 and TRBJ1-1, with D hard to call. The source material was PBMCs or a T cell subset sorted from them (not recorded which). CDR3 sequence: CASSERRQDTEAFF. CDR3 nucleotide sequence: TGTGCCAGCAGTGAACGCCGGCAGGACACTGAAGCTTTCTTT.